This T cell receptor beta chain was obtained from a study of blood T cell repertoires in COVID-19. At the level of the study: The samples span acute and convalescent COVID-19 from the United States, Italy and Spain. The cDNA or gDNA used as material had been derived from T cells, B-cell-depleted T cells, or PBMCs.

This CDR3 has 18 residues. The junction had 14 bases not matched to a gene; V was cut back by 5 bases and J by 3 bases. Germline lookup yields CDR1 SGHTA and CDR2 FQGNSA. Authors' data handling: Quantification of nucleated cells was approximated via reference gene primer amplification. Repertoires were generated with immunoSEQ multiplex PCR, while TCRdb's copy carries only in-frame clones and drops some. Clonal size and the V and J genes are those of that table, whereas D and trimming came from the DNA. The repertoire holds around 100,000 clones, with about 80% as singletons. The gene calls are TRBV7-2 and TRBJ2-3; 10 bases are shared with TRBD2. The receptor was derived from a man between 65 and 79 years old with active or convalescent COVID-19. Material: peripheral blood. The CDR3 loop reads CASSAWGATSGVTDTQYF. CDR3 sequence (DNA): TGTGCCAGCAGCGCCTGGGGGGCTACTAGCGGGGTTACAGATACGCAGTATTTT.